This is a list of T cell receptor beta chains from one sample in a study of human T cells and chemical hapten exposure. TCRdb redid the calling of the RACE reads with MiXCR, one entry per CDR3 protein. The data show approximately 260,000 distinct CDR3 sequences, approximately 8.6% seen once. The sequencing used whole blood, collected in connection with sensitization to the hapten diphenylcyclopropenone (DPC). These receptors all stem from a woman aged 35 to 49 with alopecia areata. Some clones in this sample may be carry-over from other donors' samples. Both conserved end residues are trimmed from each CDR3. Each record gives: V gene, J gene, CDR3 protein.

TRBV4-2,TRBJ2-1,ASSHRTGPYNEQF
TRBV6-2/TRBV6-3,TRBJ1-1,ASSDERTGSAEAF
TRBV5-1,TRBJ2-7,ASSAAQEWGEQY
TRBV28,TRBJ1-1,ASSLWGGGGKSTEAF
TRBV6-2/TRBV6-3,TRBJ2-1,ASSYSGLAGNEQF
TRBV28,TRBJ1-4,ASSLWQNEKLF
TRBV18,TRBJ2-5,ASSGGPQETQY
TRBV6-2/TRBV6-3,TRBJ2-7,ASSYGGTSGYEQY
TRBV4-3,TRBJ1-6,ASSPTLSQINSPLH
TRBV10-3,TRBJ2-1,AISTVGQGNEQF
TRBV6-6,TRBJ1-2,ASTAATGYT
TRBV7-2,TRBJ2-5,ASSTRRQGAETQY
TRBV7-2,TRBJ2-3,ASSLWGAEPDTQY
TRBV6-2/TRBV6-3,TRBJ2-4,ASTQGLLRLSRNIQY
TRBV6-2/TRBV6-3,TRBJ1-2,ASSPGQYGYT